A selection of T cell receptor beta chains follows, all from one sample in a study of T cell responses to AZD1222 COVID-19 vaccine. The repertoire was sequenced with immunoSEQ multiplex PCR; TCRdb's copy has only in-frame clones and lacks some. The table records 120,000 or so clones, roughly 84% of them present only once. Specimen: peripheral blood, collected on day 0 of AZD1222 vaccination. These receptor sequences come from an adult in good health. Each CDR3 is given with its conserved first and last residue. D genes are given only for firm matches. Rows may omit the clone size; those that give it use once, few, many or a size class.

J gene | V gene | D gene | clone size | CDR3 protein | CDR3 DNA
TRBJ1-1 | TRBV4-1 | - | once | CASSQGRKGGGTEAFF | TGCGCCAGCAGCCAAGGCCGGAAGGGGGGCGGCACTGAAGCTTTCTTT
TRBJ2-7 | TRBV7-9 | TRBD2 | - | CASSYGGYEQYF | TGTGCCAGCAGCTACGGGGGGTACGAGCAGTACTTC
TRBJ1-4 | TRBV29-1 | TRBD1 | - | CSAGQLGNEKLFF | TGCAGCGCGGGACAGCTTGGTAATGAAAAACTGTTTTTT
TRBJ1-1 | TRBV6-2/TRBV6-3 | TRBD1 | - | CASSFTRDRGIMNTEAFF | TGTGCCAGCAGTTTCACCCGGGACAGGGGCATTATGAACACTGAAGCTTTCTTT
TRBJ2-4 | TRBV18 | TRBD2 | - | CASSLTGTSGRAKNIQYF | TGTGCCAGCTCACTCACCGGGACTAGCGGGAGGGCCAAAAACATTCAGTACTTC
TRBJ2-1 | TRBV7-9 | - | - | CASSPRIF | TGTGCCAGCAGCCCCCGGATCTTC
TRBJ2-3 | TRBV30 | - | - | CAGTGKTDTQYF | TGTGCCGGGACCGGGAAGACAGATACGCAGTATTTT
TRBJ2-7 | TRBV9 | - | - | CASSPGTSSYEQYF | TGTGCCAGCAGCCCAGGGACATCCTCCTACGAGCAGTACTTC
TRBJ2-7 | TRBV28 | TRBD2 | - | CASSFARRFGTSGRYLYEQYF | TGTGCCAGCAGTTTCGCGCGCCGGTTCGGGACTAGCGGGAGGTACCTCTACGAGCAGTACTTC
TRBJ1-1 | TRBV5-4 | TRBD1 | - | CASSSGTGVETEAFF | TGTGCCAGCAGCTCAGGGACAGGGGTCGAAACTGAAGCTTTCTTT
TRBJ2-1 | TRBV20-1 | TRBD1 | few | CSGTGTNEQFF | TGCAGTGGGACAGGGACGAATGAGCAGTTCTTC
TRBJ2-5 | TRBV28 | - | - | CASSFGGYYQETQYF | TGTGCCAGCAGTTTTGGCGGGTATTACCAAGAGACCCAGTACTTC
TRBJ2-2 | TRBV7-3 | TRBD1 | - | CASSVQGANTGELFF | TGTGCCAGCAGCGTACAGGGGGCGAACACCGGGGAGCTGTTTTTT
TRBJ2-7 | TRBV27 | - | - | CASSLSRNAHEQYF | TGTGCCAGCAGTTTATCTCGCAACGCCCACGAGCAGTACTTC
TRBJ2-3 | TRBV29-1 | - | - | CSVLDRSTDTQYF | TGCAGCGTCCTAGACCGCAGCACAGATACGCAGTATTTT
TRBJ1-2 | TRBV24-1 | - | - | CATSDWERANSNYGYTF | TGTGCCACCAGTGATTGGGAGAGAGCGAATTCTAACTATGGCTACACCTTC
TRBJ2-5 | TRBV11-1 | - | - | CASSAGVETQYF | TGTGCCAGCAGCGCAGGGGTAGAGACCCAGTACTTC
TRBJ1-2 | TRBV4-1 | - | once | CASSEQGNYGYTF | TGCGCCAGCAGCGAACAGGGTAACTATGGCTACACCTTC
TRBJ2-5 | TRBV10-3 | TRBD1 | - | CAISVLLGQAEETQYF | TGTGCCATCAGTGTATTGTTGGGACAGGCCGAAGAGACCCAGTACTTC
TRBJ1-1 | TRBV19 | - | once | CASTLGRAGITEAFF | TGTGCCAGTACCCTAGGTCGGGCAGGGATCACTGAAGCTTTCTTT
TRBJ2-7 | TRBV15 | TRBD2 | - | CATSSGTSGGWAYEQYF | TGTGCCACCAGCAGTGGGACTAGCGGGGGATGGGCCTACGAGCAGTACTTC
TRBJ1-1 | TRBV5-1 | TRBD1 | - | CASSLETGGRTEAFF | TGCGCCAGCAGCTTGGAGACAGGGGGCCGGACTGAAGCTTTCTTT
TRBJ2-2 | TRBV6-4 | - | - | CASRETNGELFF | TGTGCCAGCAGAGAGACGAACGGGGAGCTGTTTTTT
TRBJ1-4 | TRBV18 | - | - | CASSPRGDPEKLFF | TGTGCCAGCTCACCACGGGGCGACCCTGAAAAACTGTTTTTT
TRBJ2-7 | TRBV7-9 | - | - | CASSHQTVGEQYF | TGTGCCAGCAGCCACCAGACCGTTGGCGAGCAGTACTTC
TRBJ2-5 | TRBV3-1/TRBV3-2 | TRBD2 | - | CASSQSAGVQETQYF | TGTGCCAGCAGCCAATCAGCGGGGGTCCAAGAGACCCAGTACTTC
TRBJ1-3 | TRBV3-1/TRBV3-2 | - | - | CASSPRSPGSSGNTIYF | TGTGCCAGCAGCCCAAGATCCCCGGGAAGCTCTGGAAACACCATATATTTT
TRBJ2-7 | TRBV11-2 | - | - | CASSFAAGGYEQYF | TGTGCCAGCAGCTTCGCCGCCGGCGGCTACGAGCAGTACTTC
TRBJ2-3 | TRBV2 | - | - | CASNQRGGDTQYF | TGTGCCAGCAACCAGAGGGGGGGAGATACGCAGTATTTT
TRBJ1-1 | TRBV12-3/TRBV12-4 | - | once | CASSSGMNTEAFF | TGTGCCAGCAGCTCAGGTATGAACACTGAAGCTTTCTTT
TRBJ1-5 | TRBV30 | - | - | CAWSGYSQSNQPQHF | TGTGCCTGGAGTGGATACAGCCAAAGCAATCAGCCCCAGCATTTT
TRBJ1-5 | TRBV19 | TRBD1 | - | CASSPGQGRKYSNQPQHF | TGTGCCAGTAGCCCGGGACAGGGGCGGAAATATAGCAATCAGCCCCAGCATTTT
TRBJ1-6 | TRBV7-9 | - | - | CASSRDGFNSPLHF | TGTGCCAGCAGTCGCGACGGATTTAATTCACCCCTCCACTTT
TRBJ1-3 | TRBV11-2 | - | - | CASSLNGFSGNTIYF | TGTGCCAGCAGCTTGAACGGCTTCTCTGGAAACACCATATATTTT
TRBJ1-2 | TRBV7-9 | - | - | CASSLGRAGINYGYTF | TGTGCCAGCAGCTTAGGAAGGGCAGGGATTAACTATGGCTACACCTTC
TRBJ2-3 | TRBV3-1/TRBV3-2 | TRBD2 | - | CASSQSLASDTQYF | TGTGCCAGCAGCCAATCACTAGCGTCAGATACGCAGTATTTT
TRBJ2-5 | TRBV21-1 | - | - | CASSRLVRRASNKCETQYF | -
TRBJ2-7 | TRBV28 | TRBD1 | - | CASRIQGDIYEQYF | TGTGCCAGCAGGATACAGGGGGATATCTACGAGCAGTACTTC
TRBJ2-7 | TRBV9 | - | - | CASSDPSGGSYEQYF | TGTGCCAGCAGCGACCCATCAGGAGGCTCCTACGAGCAGTACTTC
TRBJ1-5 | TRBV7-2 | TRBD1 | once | CASSWGDRVFSNQPQHF | TGTGCCAGCAGCTGGGGGGACAGGGTTTTTAGCAATCAGCCCCAGCATTTT
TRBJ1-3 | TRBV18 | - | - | CASSPQVQGYSGNTIYF | TGTGCCAGCTCACCACAAGTACAAGGATACTCTGGAAACACCATATATTTT
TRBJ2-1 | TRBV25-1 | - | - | CASWVGNEQFF | TGTGCCAGCTGGGTGGGGAATGAGCAGTTCTTC
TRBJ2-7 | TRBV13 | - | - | CASSLGLEQYF | TGTGCCAGCAGCTTAGGCCTCGAGCAGTACTTC
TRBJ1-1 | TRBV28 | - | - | CASRPFLNTEAFF | TGTGCCAGCAGACCTTTCCTCAACACTGAAGCTTTCTTT
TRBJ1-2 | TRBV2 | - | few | CASSPPDGYYGYTF | TGTGCCAGCAGCCCCCCGGACGGTTATTATGGCTACACCTTC
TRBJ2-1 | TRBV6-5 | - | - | CASSYSDEQFF | TGTGCCAGCAGTTACTCGGATGAGCAGTTCTTC
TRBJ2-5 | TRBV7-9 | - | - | CASSLVRLDQETQYF | TGTGCCAGCAGCTTAGTTCGCCTCGATCAAGAGACCCAGTACTTC
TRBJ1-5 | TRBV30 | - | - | CAWSPIGNQPQHF | TGTGCCTGGAGCCCGATCGGAAATCAGCCCCAGCATTTT
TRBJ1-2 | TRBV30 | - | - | CAWTRKKINYGYTF | TGTGCCTGGACCCGAAAGAAAATTAACTATGGCTACACCTTC
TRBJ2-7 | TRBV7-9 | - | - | CASSLMEHEQYF | TGTGCCAGCAGCTTAATGGAACACGAGCAGTACTTC